This is a list of T cell receptor beta chains from one sample in a study of T cell responses to AZD1222 COVID-19 vaccine. The data were produced by immunoSEQ multiplex PCR, yet TCRdb's version contains in-frame clones alone and is incomplete. This sample has 150,000 to 200,000 clones, with approximately 93% found just once. Sequenced material: peripheral blood, taken on day 0 of AZD1222 vaccination. The receptor set was obtained from an adult in good health. Each CDR3 is given with its conserved first and last residue. The D gene is left open where the match is weak. Clone size is not always given. Where it is, it says once, few, many or a class for expanded clones.

V gene	J gene	clone size	CDR3 length	D gene	CDR3 DNA	CDR3 protein
TRBV19	TRBJ2-7	NA	15	TRBD1	TGTGCCAGTAGTATAGGGGACAGGTCCTCCTACGAGCAGTACTTC	CASSIGDRSSYEQYF
TRBV2	TRBJ2-5	NA	15	TRBD2	TGTGCCAGCAGTAGGAGCGGGAGTATTCAAGAGACCCAGTACTTC	CASSRSGSIQETQYF
TRBV5-1	TRBJ2-3	NA	16	TRBD1	TGCGCCAGCAGCTTGGCGACAGGGCCGGGAACAGATACGCAGTATTTT	CASSLATGPGTDTQYF
TRBV28	TRBJ2-1	NA	15	NA	TGTGCCAGCCTTACAGGGGCTAGCGGGTACAATGAGCAGTTCTTC	CASLTGASGYNEQFF
TRBV7-4	TRBJ1-3	NA	14	NA	TGTGCCAGCAGCTTCCTGGGGACTGGAAACACCATATATTTT	CASSFLGTGNTIYF
TRBV4-1	TRBJ2-2	NA	16	NA	TGCGCCAGCAGCCAAGATATTACGGCCGGTACCGGGGAGCTGTTTTTT	CASSQDITAGTGELFF
TRBV10-3	TRBJ1-5	NA	10	NA	TGTGCCGCGGGACGCAGCCCCCAGCATTTT	CAAGRSPQHF
TRBV7-9	TRBJ1-2	NA	16	NA	TGTGCCAGCAGCTCCCCCGGGACATCGATCGGCTATGGCTACACCTTC	CASSSPGTSIGYGYTF
TRBV10-2	TRBJ2-1	NA	16	TRBD2	TGCGCCAGCAGTGGCTTTAGAGGGAGGGAGGGAAGTGAGCAGTTCTTC	CASSGFRGREGSEQFF
TRBV2	TRBJ2-1	NA	17	TRBD2	TGTGCCAGCAGTGAAGCGCAAGGGGGACTAGCGGACAATGAGCAGTTCTTC	CASSEAQGGLADNEQFF
TRBV19	TRBJ1-1	NA	14	TRBD1	TGTGCCAGTAGCGGGGCCGGGACAGCCGATGAAGCTTTCTTT	CASSGAGTADEAFF
TRBV19	TRBJ2-1	NA	15	NA	TGTGCCAGTAGCTATACGGGCCGTTGGTACAATGAGCAGTTCTTC	CASSYTGRWYNEQFF
TRBV5-1	TRBJ2-7	NA	14	NA	TGCGCCAGCAGCTTGGGGGGGAATTCCAACGAGCAGTACTTC	CASSLGGNSNEQYF
TRBV5-1	TRBJ2-3	NA	15	TRBD2	TGCGCCAGCAGCGGCGGTGCGGGGAGGGGAGATACGCAGTATTTT	CASSGGAGRGDTQYF
TRBV29-1	TRBJ1-2	NA	14	NA	TGCAGCGTGTCGACAGGCCCGACTAACTATGGCTACACCTTC	CSVSTGPTNYGYTF
TRBV11-2	TRBJ1-5	NA	17	NA	TGTGCCAGCAGCGTAGGCGGCCCACTAAGTTTCAATCAGCCCCAGCATTTT	CASSVGGPLSFNQPQHF
TRBV20-1	TRBJ1-1	NA	9	NA	TGCAGTGCTAACACTGAAGCTTTCTTT	CSANTEAFF
TRBV5-4	TRBJ1-3	once	13	NA	TGTGCCAGCAGCCCTTACTCTGGAAACACCATATATTTT	CASSPYSGNTIYF
TRBV6-5	TRBJ1-2	once	13	NA	TGTGCCAGCGTGGGACGGCCGAACTATGGCTACACCTTC	CASVGRPNYGYTF
TRBV6-1	TRBJ2-5	once	15	NA	TGTGCCAGCAGTGAAGGGGCAGGCCTCCAAGAGACCCAGTACTTC	CASSEGAGLQETQYF
TRBV5-6	TRBJ2-3	NA	15	TRBD2	TGTGCCAGCAAGGAACATGGGGGGGGCACAGATACGCAGTATTTT	CASKEHGGGTDTQYF
TRBV9	TRBJ1-2	NA	15	TRBD1	TGTGCCAGCAGCGTCAGGGACAGGGATAACTATGGCTACACCTTC	CASSVRDRDNYGYTF
TRBV7-8	TRBJ2-7	NA	13	NA	TGTGCCAGCAACTCCTACCTAAGCTACGAGCAGTACTTC	CASNSYLSYEQYF
TRBV18	TRBJ2-4	NA	16	NA	TGTGCCAGCTCACCGGACAGCTCCAGGGCCAAAAACATTCAGTACTTC	CASSPDSSRAKNIQYF
TRBV6-1	TRBJ1-2	NA	15	TRBD1	TGTGCCAGCAGTGAAGCAGGGACAGGGACGAGTGGCTACACCTTC	CASSEAGTGTSGYTF
TRBV2	TRBJ1-4	NA	14	NA	TGTGCCAGCAGTGGGACGTATCGAGATGAAAAACTGTTTTTT	CASSGTYRDEKLFF
TRBV5-1	TRBJ2-4	NA	14	TRBD1	TGCGCCAGCAGCGGGACAGGGGTAAAAAACATTCAGTACTTC	CASSGTGVKNIQYF
TRBV27	TRBJ2-5	NA	16	TRBD2	TGTGCCAGCAGCCCCTTCGGCGGGAGGCACCAAGAGACCCAGTACTTC	CASSPFGGRHQETQYF
TRBV29-1	TRBJ1-1	NA	12	NA	TGCAGCGTTGGGAAGAAGAACACTGAAGCTTTCTTT	CSVGKKNTEAFF
TRBV19	TRBJ1-2	NA	14	TRBD1	TGTGCCAGTAGTGGGGACAGGGGGCTTCGTGGCTACACCTTC	CASSGDRGLRGYTF
TRBV7-8	TRBJ1-2	NA	12	NA	TGTGCCAGCAGCTTAGGCGTCTATGGCTACACCTTC	CASSLGVYGYTF
TRBV28	TRBJ1-6	NA	16	NA	TGTGCCAGCAAACAGCGCCCTAATCTAAATTTGTCACCCCTCCACTTT	CASKQRPNLNLSPLHF
TRBV6-5	TRBJ1-5	NA	14	TRBD1	TGTGCCAGCACCGGGACAGGGGTTTCTCAGCCCCAGCATTTT	CASTGTGVSQPQHF
TRBV11-2	TRBJ1-6	NA	12	NA	TGTGCCAGCAGCTTCACAAATTCACCCCTCCACTTT	CASSFTNSPLHF
TRBV11-3	TRBJ1-1	NA	14	NA	TGTGCCAGCAGCTTAACGGGGGAGAGCACTGAAGCTTTCTTT	CASSLTGESTEAFF
TRBV2	TRBJ2-7	NA	12	NA	TGTGCCAGCCAGCCTCCACCGTCCGAGCAGTACTTC	CASQPPPSEQYF
TRBV6-6	TRBJ1-5	NA	16	TRBD1	TGTGCCAGCACTGATAGACAGGGGAATAGCAATCAGCCCCAGCATTTT	CASTDRQGNSNQPQHF
TRBV18	TRBJ1-6	NA	19	TRBD1	TGTGCCAGCTCGCTCACTCCTCGACAGGGGAGCGCCTATAATTCACCCCTCCACTTT	CASSLTPRQGSAYNSPLHF
TRBV18	TRBJ1-6	once	11	NA	TGTGCCAGCTCGCATCAGGGACCCCTCCACTTT	CASSHQGPLHF